This T cell receptor (beta chain) stems from a study of T cell responses to AZD1222 COVID-19 vaccine. Germline assignment: CDR1 MNHEY and CDR2 SMNVEV (reference sequence). V gave up 4 bases and J gave up 1 base; unmatched junction bases: 5. CDR3 length: 15 amino acids. Pooled samples include second doses given at about 4 or 12 weeks. The study, taken as a whole, reports: Clonal diversity was possibly underestimated; the donors were predominantly white British and more often female.

Profiling relied on immunoSEQ multiplex PCR, and the TCRdb table lists in-frame clones only, not all of them. Of 150,000 to 200,000 clones listed, 92% are singletons. On this clone itself: The target antigen is unknown.

This receptor was identified in an adult who received the AZD1222 COVID-19 vaccine. Material: peripheral blood, obtained 28 days after the second AZD1222 dose. This chain uses TRBV27 with TRBJ1-2; TRBD1 aligns across 8 bases. CDR3 in amino acids: CASSYQGAFNYGYTF. In DNA form, the CDR3 reads TGTGCCAGCAGTTATCAGGGGGCTTTTAACTATGGCTACACCTTC.